These 24 T cell receptor beta chains were sequenced from one sample in a study of control samples from healthy donors and cancer patients. Sequencing was performed with immunoSEQ multiplex PCR; in TCRdb, only in-frame clones are kept and a portion is missing. Here the sample spans about 250,000 clones, almost 85% being singletons. What was sequenced was PBMCs. The source is a woman in her sixties or seventies with lung cancer.

This clone occurred a few times. Other DNA sequences from this sample encode an identical CDR3 as well. V is TRBV20-1 and J is TRBJ1-1, with D hard to call. CDR1 is DFQATT, CDR2 SNEGSKA, per germline (reference sequence). Trimming took 3 bases from V and 1 from J, leaving 3 bases between them. The CDR3 runs 11 residues. The CDR3 nucleotides read TGCAGTGCTAGGCAGAACACTGAAGCTTTCTTT. This codes for CSARQNTEAFF.

This clone was seen just once. This rearrangement joins TRBV7-2 to TRBJ1-1, with D unresolved. V lost 1 base, J lost 4 bases, and 7 bases lay in between. This CDR3 is 13 amino acids long. Germline V CDR1 and CDR2: SGHTA, FQGNSA. In DNA form, the CDR3 reads TGTGCCAGCAGCTTAGGGGTGGGCACTGAAGCTTTCTTT. It codes for CASSLGVGTEAFF.

This chain links TRBV29-1 with TRBJ1-5, with D maybe TRBD1 (5 bases). Germline-derived CDR1 and CDR2 are SQVTM and ANQGSEA. Trimming left V 2 bases short and J 7 bases short, with 12 bases between. This CDR3 is built from 13 residues. CDR3 sequence reads: CSVESGMGQPQHF. CDR3 sequence (DNA): TGCAGCGTTGAATCAGGGATGGGACAGCCCCAGCATTTT.

The rearrangement links TRBV7-9 to TRBJ2-1; TRBD2 agrees at 7 bases. Looked up from germline, CDR1 is SEHNR and CDR2 is FQNEAQ (reference sequence). The CDR3 loop spans 15 amino acids. The ends lost 9 bases at V and 0 bases at J; junction bases unmatched: 8. DNA for the CDR3: TGTGCCAGTGGGGCTCGCGGGAGCTCCTACAATGAGCAGTTCTTC. It codes for CASGARGSSYNEQFF.

V usage is TRBV3-1 (or the pseudogene TRBV3-2) and J usage is TRBJ2-7, with a tentative D call TRBD2 (5 bases). Trimming removed 1 base from V and 6 bases from J, with 16 bases in between. Germline assignment: CDR1 LGHDT and CDR2 YNNKEL (reference sequence). The CDR3 has 15 amino acids. Here the CDR3 reads CASSQGEVLAGEQYF. DNA of the CDR3: TGTGCCAGCAGCCAAGGAGAAGTGCTCGCGGGCGAGCAGTACTTC.

The CDR3 nucleotides are TGTGCCAGCAGCTTACCGGGGGGGCCATATACGCAGTATTTT. Amino acid sequence: CASSLPGGPYTQYF. The chain is built from TRBV7-2 and TRBJ2-3; TRBD2 matches 8 bases. Germline loops: CDR1 SGHTA, CDR2 FQGNSA. V dropped 2 bases and J dropped 7; count of bases not matched to a gene: 5. The length of the CDR3 is 14 residues.

This chain connects TRBV10-3 to TRBJ1-3; TRBD1 matches 10 bases. The germline CDR1 and CDR2 sequences are ENHRY and SYGVKD. V was pared by 6 bases and J by 2 bases, with 1 base of the junction left unmatched. There are 14 residues in the CDR3. The CDR3 loop reads CAISGQGAGNTIYF. The CDR3 DNA follows: TGTGCCATCAGCGGACAGGGGGCTGGAAACACCATATATTTT.

V usage is TRBV5-1 and J usage is TRBJ2-7; 10 nucleotides match TRBD1. The junction had 4 bases not matched to a gene; V was cut back by 1 base and J by 3 bases. The CDR3 runs 15 residues. Germline assignment: CDR1 SGHRS and CDR2 YFSETQ. The CDR3 sequence is CASSLTGTGVYEQYF. Written as DNA, the CDR3 is TGCGCCAGCAGCTTGACCGGGACAGGGGTCTACGAGCAGTACTTC. Full variable domain (missing parts from reference TRBV5-1 and TRBJ2-7): KAGVTQTPRYLIKTRGQQVTLSCSPISGHRSVSWYQQTPGQGLQFLFEYFSETQRNKGNFPGRFSGRQFSNSRSEMNVSTLELGDSALYLCASSLTGTGVYEQYFGPGTRLTVT.

The rearrangement uses TRBV6-5 and TRBJ2-2; TRBD1 or TRBD2 may be the D gene (5 bases each). V was shortened by 6 bases and J by 7 bases, with 15 bases between the two germline ends. Per germline, CDR1 MNHEY and CDR2 SVGAGI. The CDR3 totals 14 residues. CDR3 loop: CASSHGTSSGELFF. In DNA form, the CDR3 reads TGTGCCAGCAGCCACGGGACCTCGAGCGGGGAGCTGTTTTTT.

V and J are TRBV12-3 or TRBV12-4 and TRBJ1-1, with D hard to call. V was cut by 4 bases and J by 1 base, with 4 bases left in between. The length of the CDR3 is 12 residues. CDR3 in amino acids: CASSYANTEAFF. The CDR3 DNA is TGTGCCAGCAGTTATGCGAACACTGAAGCTTTCTTT.

This clone was counted between two and nine times. The genes are TRBV5-4 and TRBJ1-6, with 7 nucleotides matching TRBD1. With 2 bases clipped from V and 7 bases from J, the junction kept 3 bases outside the gene matches. The CDR3 is 14 residues long. The V gene's germline CDR1 is SGHNT and CDR2 YYREEE (reference sequence). CDR3 loop: CASSFEQGNSPLHF. CDR3 nucleotides: TGTGCCAGCAGCTTCGAACAGGGGAATTCACCCCTCCACTTT. Full variable domain (rest looked up from reference TRBV5-4 and TRBJ1-6): ETGVTQSPTHLIKTRGQQVTLRCSSQSGHNTVSWYQQALGQGPQFIFQYYREEENGRGNFPPRFSGLQFPNYSSELNVNALELDDSALYLCASSFEQGNSPLHFGNGTRLTVT.

The genes are TRBV7-9 and TRBJ2-7; no clear D gene. The CDR3 is 14 amino acids. The germline V gene has CDR1 SEHNR and CDR2 FQNEAQ (reference sequence). The ends were cut back, 1 base at V and 7 bases at J, with 14 bases in the middle. This chain's CDR3 is CASSLESPLGEQYF. CDR3 in DNA: TGTGCCAGCAGCTTAGAGAGTCCCCTGGGGGAGCAGTACTTC.

A single count supports this clone. The rearrangement links TRBV3-1 (or the pseudogene TRBV3-2) to TRBJ1-6, with 9 bases fitting TRBD1. The CDR3 extends over 15 amino acids. In germline, CDR1 is LGHDT, CDR2 YNNKEL (reference sequence). J was trimmed by 7 bases and V by 7 bases; bases with no gene match: 8. The CDR3 loop is CASNEQGARNSPLHF. The CDR3 DNA sequence: TGTGCCAGCAACGAACAGGGGGCTAGGAATTCACCCCTCCACTTT.

The chain has TRBV18 and TRBJ1-4, with TRBD1 matching over 7 bases. The CDR3 consists of 15 residues. CDR1 is KGHSH, CDR2 LQKENI, per germline. V gave up 2 bases and J gave up 3 bases; unmatched junction bases: 3. The CDR3 coding sequence is TGTGCCAGCTCACCAAAGACAGGGCCTAATGAAAAACTGTTTTTT. Protein product: CASSPKTGPNEKLFF.

J is TRBJ1-1 and V is TRBV5-5; tentative D call: TRBD1 (5 bases). The CDR3 runs 14 residues. Trimming removed 3 bases from V and 1 base from J, with 10 bases in between. Germline values: CDR1 SGHKS, CDR2 YYEKEE (reference sequence). CDR3 nucleotides: TGTGCCAGCAGCTGGGGGAGGCGGAACACTGAAGCTTTCTTT. Translation: CASSWGRRNTEAFF.

This chain joins TRBV6-4 and TRBJ2-7, with 9 bases identical to TRBD1. In germline, CDR1 is MRHNA, CDR2 SNTAGT. Trimming at V came to 0 bases and at J to 3 bases, leaving 12 bases not matched to a gene. CDR3 length: 18 residues. CDR3 bases: TGTGCCAGCAGTGACTCGAAGGGTCTAGGGACAGGGAACTACGAGCAGTACTTC. Translating gives CASSDSKGLGTGNYEQYF.

The J gene is TRBJ1-1, the V gene TRBV5-1; the D is unclear. This CDR3 is built from 14 residues. V lost 4 bases to trimming and J lost 7 bases, with 17 bases between them. CDR1 is SGHRS, CDR2 YFSETQ, per germline. The CDR3 coding sequence is TGCGCCAGCAGCGTGAGCCCCGGTCCCCTTGAAGCTTTCTTT. It codes for CASSVSPGPLEAFF.

The chain links TRBV5-4 to TRBJ2-3; weak D call: TRBD2 (5 bases). V lost 3 bases to trimming and J lost 0 bases, with 11 bases between them. Germline lookup yields CDR1 SGHNT and CDR2 YYREEE (reference sequence). The CDR3 runs to 15 residues. The CDR3 nucleotides read TGTGCCAGCAGCTCTACTAGAATTAGCACAGATACGCAGTATTTT. Its translation is CASSSTRISTDTQYF.

The V gene is TRBV19, the J gene TRBJ2-1; D is tentatively TRBD1 or TRBD2 (5 bases each). This CDR3 comprises 13 residues. The germline V and J ends were trimmed by 5 bases and 8 bases, with 13 bases remaining between them. Germline V gene sequence: CDR1 LNHDA, CDR2 SQIVND (reference sequence). The CDR3 DNA follows: TGTGCCAGTAGTGAGGGGCTCAGGGATGAGCAGTTCTTC. It yields the protein CASSEGLRDEQFF.

This chain links TRBV15 with TRBJ2-2; no clear D gene. V was cut by 0 bases and J by 3 bases, with 5 bases left in between. From germline, CDR1 is LNHNV and CDR2 YYDKDF (reference sequence). The CDR3 has 14 residues. CDR3: CATSRDQYTGELFF. CDR3 in DNA: TGTGCCACCAGCAGAGATCAGTACACCGGGGAGCTGTTTTTT. The full variable domain, completed using reference TRBV15 and TRBJ2-2, is DAMVIQNPRYQVTQFGKPVTLSCSQTLNHNVMYWYQQKSSQAPKLLFHYYDKDFNNEADTPDNFQSRRPNTSFCFLDIRSPGLGDTAMYLCATSRDQYTGELFFGEGSRLTVL.

The genes are TRBV5-1 and TRBJ2-7; 7 bases are a match to TRBD2. The germline V gene encodes CDR1 SGHRS and CDR2 YFSETQ. V lost 2 bases to trimming and J lost 3 bases; unmatched junction nucleotides: 5. This CDR3 has 14 amino acids. CDR3: CASSLMAGDYEQYF. As DNA, the CDR3 is TGCGCCAGCAGCTTAATGGCGGGGGACTACGAGCAGTACTTC.

The chain joins TRBV2 to TRBJ2-1, with 8 bases that match TRBD1. Germline V gene sequence: CDR1 SNHLY, CDR2 FYNNEI. This CDR3 contains 15 residues. V dropped 3 bases and J dropped 3; count of bases not matched to a gene: 4. The CDR3 nucleotides are TGTGCCAGCAGTGACAGGGGGCAAATCTACAATGAGCAGTTCTTC. It is translated as CASSDRGQIYNEQFF. The variable domain in full, completed from reference TRBV2 and TRBJ2-1, reads EPEVTQTPSHQVTQMGQEVILRCVPISNHLYFYWYRQILGQKVEFLVSFYNNEISEKSEIFDDQFSVERPDGSNFTLKIRSTKLEDSAMYFCASSDRGQIYNEQFFGPGTRLTVL.

The J gene is TRBJ1-4, the V gene TRBV7-6, with D perhaps matching TRBD1 (6 bases). Trimming cost V 1 base and J 8 bases, with 17 bases left between them. Germline V CDR1 and CDR2: SGHVS, FNYEAQ. This CDR3 is built from 16 residues. CDR3 DNA: TGTGCCAGCAGCTTAGGGGGGGGGCCTAGGAGGGAAAAACTGTTTTTT. Translating it yields CASSLGGGPRREKLFF.

The chain uses TRBV4-2 and TRBJ1-6; TRBD1 agrees at 7 bases. J was trimmed by 7 bases and V by 3 bases; bases with no gene match: 3. The V gene's germline CDR1 is LGHNA and CDR2 YNFKEQ. The length of the CDR3 is 14 residues. CDR3 DNA sequence: TGTGCCAGCAGCCACGGGACAGAGAATTCACCCCTCCACTTT. Its translation: CASSHGTENSPLHF.